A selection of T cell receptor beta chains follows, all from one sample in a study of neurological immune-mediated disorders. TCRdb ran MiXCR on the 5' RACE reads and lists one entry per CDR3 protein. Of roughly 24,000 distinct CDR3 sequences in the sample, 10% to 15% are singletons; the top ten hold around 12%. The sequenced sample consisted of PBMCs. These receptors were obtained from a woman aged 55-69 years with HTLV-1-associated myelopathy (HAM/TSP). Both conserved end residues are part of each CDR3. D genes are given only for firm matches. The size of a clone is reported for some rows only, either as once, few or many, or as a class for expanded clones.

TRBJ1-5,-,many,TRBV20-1,TGCAGTGCTACAGAGTCTGGACCGAGCAATCAGCCCCAGCATTTT,CSATESGPSNQPQHF
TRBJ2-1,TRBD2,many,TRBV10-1,TGCGCCAGCAGTTCCTCGGGGGGGAGGGCCGGGGAGCAGTTCTTC,CASSSSGGRAGEQFF
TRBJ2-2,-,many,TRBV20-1,TGCAGTGCTCTCGGGGTACAGGGCTTGAACACCGGGGAGCTGTTTTTT,CSALGVQGLNTGELFF
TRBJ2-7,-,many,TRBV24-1,TGTGCCACCCAGGGCGGGGACAGTCCCTACGAGCAGTACTTC,CATQGGDSPYEQYF
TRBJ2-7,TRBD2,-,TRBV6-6,TGTGCCAGCAGTTACTCGATCGGACTAGCGGGGGTCACCTACGAGCAGTACTTC,CASSYSIGLAGVTYEQYF
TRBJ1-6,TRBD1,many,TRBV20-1,TGCAGTGCTGGAACATTGGGACAGGTCAATTCACCCCTCCACTTT,CSAGTLGQVNSPLHF
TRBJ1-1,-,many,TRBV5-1,TGCGCCAGCAGCTTGGATGCAGCGAACACTGAAGCTTTCTTT,CASSLDAANTEAFF
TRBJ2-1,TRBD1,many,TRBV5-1,TGCGCCAGCAGCTCAGGACAGGGTTCCTACAATGAGCAGTTCTTC,CASSSGQGSYNEQFF
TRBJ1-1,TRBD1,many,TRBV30,TGTGCCTGGAGGGGGGGGGGACAGGGGCCTGAAGCTTTCTTT,CAWRGGGQGPEAFF
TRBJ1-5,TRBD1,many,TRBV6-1,TGTGCCAGCAGTATCGACAGGGGCAATCAGCCCCAGCATTTT,CASSIDRGNQPQHF
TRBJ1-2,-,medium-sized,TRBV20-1,TGCAGTGCCGGGCCGGGACATCGGGCAGGGGGCTACACCTTC,CSAGPGHRAGGYTF
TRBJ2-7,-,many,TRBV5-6,TGTGCCAGCAGCTTTTTGGGGGACACCGTCTTCTACGAGCAGTACTTC,CASSFLGDTVFYEQYF
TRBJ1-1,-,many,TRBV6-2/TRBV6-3,TGTGCCAGCAGTACCGGGACTTCCGAAGCTTTCTTT,CASSTGTSEAFF
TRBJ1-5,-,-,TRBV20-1,TGCAGTGCTGCGGGGCAGGGGAGTCAGCCCCAGCATTTT,CSAAGQGSQPQHF
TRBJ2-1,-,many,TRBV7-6,TGTGCCAGCTCCGCCGATCAGGGACATGAGCAGTTCTTC,CASSADQGHEQFF
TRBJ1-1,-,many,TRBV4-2,TGTGCCAGCAGCCAAGGGACAGCTCAAGAAGCTTTCTTT,CASSQGTAQEAFF
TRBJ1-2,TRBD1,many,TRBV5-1,TGCGCCAGCCACTCGACAGGGATGCTGAGCTATGGCTACACCTTC,CASHSTGMLSYGYTF
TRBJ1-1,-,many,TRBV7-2,TGTGCCAGCAGCCCCCGACTCGTGACGGTGAACACTGAAGCTTTCTTT,CASSPRLVTVNTEAFF
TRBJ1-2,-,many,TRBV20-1,TGCAGTGCTACGCCAGGGGAGAGGAATGGCTACACCTTC,CSATPGERNGYTF
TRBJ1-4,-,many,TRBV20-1,TGCAGTGCTAGGCCCAGGGCAGGTGAAAAACTGTTTTTT,CSARPRAGEKLFF
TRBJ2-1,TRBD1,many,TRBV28,TGTGCCAGCAGACCAACAGGGGGCGATGAGCAGTTCTTC,CASRPTGGDEQFF
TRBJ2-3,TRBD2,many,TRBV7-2,TGTGCCAGCAGCATAGCGGGGGGGCCCCGGGATACGCAGTATTTT,CASSIAGGPRDTQYF
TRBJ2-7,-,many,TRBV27,TGTGCCAGCAGTTTAGGGGGTAGGGGCTACGAGCAGTACTTC,CASSLGGRGYEQYF
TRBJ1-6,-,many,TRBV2,TGTGCCAGCAGTGAAGTCGGCACTTCGAGCTCCTATAATTCACCCCTCCACTTT,CASSEVGTSSSYNSPLHF
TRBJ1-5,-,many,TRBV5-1,TGCGCCAGCAGCATTGACGGGAATAGCAATCAGCCCCAGCATTTT,CASSIDGNSNQPQHF
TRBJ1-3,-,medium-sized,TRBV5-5,TGTGCCAGCAGCTTGTCTGCCGGAAACACCATATATTTT,CASSLSAGNTIYF
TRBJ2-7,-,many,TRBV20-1,TGCAGTGCTAGAGTGGCGGGGACCTACGAGCAGTACTTC,CSARVAGTYEQYF
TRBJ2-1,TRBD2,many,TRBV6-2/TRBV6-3,TGTGCCAGCAGCCTGGGACTAGCGGAGAACAATGAGCAGTTCTTC,CASSLGLAENNEQFF
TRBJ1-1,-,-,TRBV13,TGTGCCAGCTTTTCGACAGTTAACACTGAAGCTTTCTTT,CASFSTVNTEAFF
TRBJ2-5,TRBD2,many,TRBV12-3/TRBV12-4,TGTGCCAGCAGTTCGGCTAGCGGCCCGCAAGAGACCCAGTACTTC,CASSSASGPQETQYF
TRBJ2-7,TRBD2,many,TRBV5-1,TGCGCCAGCCAGCGGGGGGATTCCTACGAGCAGTACTTC,CASQRGDSYEQYF
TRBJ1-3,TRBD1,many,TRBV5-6,TGTGCCAGCAGCTGGGACAGGGCATCTGGAAACACCATATATTTT,CASSWDRASGNTIYF
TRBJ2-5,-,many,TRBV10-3,TGTGCCATTGCGAGTACGGGACCTTCCATGGAGACCCAGTACTTC,CAIASTGPSMETQYF
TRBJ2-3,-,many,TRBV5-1,TGCGCCAGCAGGTTAGGGGAGAGCACAGATACGCAGTATTTT,CASRLGESTDTQYF
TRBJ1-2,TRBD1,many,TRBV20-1,TGCAGTGCTAGAGACCGGGACAGGGTGGGAGGCTACACCTTC,CSARDRDRVGGYTF
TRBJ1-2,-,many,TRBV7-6,TGTGCCAGCAGCTTAGGCGTAGGGGCTGGCTACACCTTC,CASSLGVGAGYTF
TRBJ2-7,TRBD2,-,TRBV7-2,TGTGCCAGCAGCGCCTCCGCGAGCGGGGGGGCCTCGGGCGAGCAGTACTTC,CASSASASGGASGEQYF
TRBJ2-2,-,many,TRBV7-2,TGTGCCAGCAGCCCTCGTGGATACTCCAACGCCGGGGAGCTGTTTTTT,CASSPRGYSNAGELFF
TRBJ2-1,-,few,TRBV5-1,TGCGCCAGCTCAATCGGGGGAGTCCACAATGAGCAGTTCTTC,CASSIGGVHNEQFF
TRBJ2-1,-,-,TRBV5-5,TGTGCCAGCAGCCCCCTGACCGGGAATGAGCAGTTCTTC,CASSPLTGNEQFF
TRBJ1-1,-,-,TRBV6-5,TGTGCCAGCAGCTCCACCTGGATCGGCACTGAAGCTTTCTTT,CASSSTWIGTEAFF
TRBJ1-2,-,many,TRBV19,TGTGCCACCGAAGGACAGCCTCCTTATTATGGCTACACCTTC,CATEGQPPYYGYTF
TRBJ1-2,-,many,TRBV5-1,TGCGCCAGCAGCCCTCGGAACTATGGCTACACCTTC,CASSPRNYGYTF